This TCR beta chain is from a study of blood T cell repertoires in COVID-19. The overall study: From T cells, B-cell-depleted T cells, or PBMCs came the material, which was cDNA or gDNA.

The study drew participants aged about 18 to 95 years from roughly 25 US areas. Participants' own reports of clinical history determined their cohort assignment. Two negative PCRs, clearance, or symptom resolution characterized the recovered Cohort 3 donors. The data were produced by immunoSEQ multiplex PCR, yet TCRdb's version contains in-frame clones alone and is incomplete. The data contain 450,000 to 500,000 clones, less than 90% of them seen just once; the ten biggest clones take up 7% to 10%. What was sequenced was PBMCs or T cells enriched from blood (not recorded which). The sequence derives from a woman aged 60-75 years who had recovered from COVID-19.

Here the CDR3 reads CASSLDPGTEYF. The CDR3 DNA reads TGTGCCAGCAGTTTAGACCCGGGGACAGAGTACTTC. The J gene is TRBJ2-7, the V gene TRBV12-3 or TRBV12-4; TRBD1 agrees at 7 bases. This CDR3 spans 12 amino acids. After removal of 1 base from V and 11 bases from J, the junction contained 5 bases not matched to a gene.